The T cell receptor (beta chain) described here comes from a study of T-cell memory formation after mild COVID-19 (dated by TCRdb to the early 2020s). As for the study more broadly: TCR sequence clusters from the two donors were found to be largely donor specific. T-cell clones expanding and contracting after mild COVID-19 in two donors were tracked by longitudinal TCRalpha and TCRbeta repertoire sequencing. Two young, previously healthy adult volunteers made up the cohort, one male and one female. What the study reported, not specific to this receptor: Contracting CD4+ clones turned up mainly in the CM and EM memory subsets, whereas EMRA was where CD8+ clones were enriched. Balanced CD4/CD8 phenotypes were observed for clones contracting from day 15 to 85, whereas a bias towards CD4+ was observed for a second wave of clones expanding from day 15 to 37. The study included only a couple of mild cases, and larger cohorts that include severe cases with pre-infection samples were judged to be necessary. Some responding clones were detected in pre-infection memory, which suggested that pre-existing cross-reactive memory T cells had joined the SARS-CoV-2 response. The second-wave clones that peaked on day 37 were not confirmed to be SARS-CoV-2 specific.

The instrument was an Illumina NovaSeq 6000. TCRalpha and TCRbeta cDNA libraries were constructed by 5'RACE with constant-segment primers, with sample barcodes and unique molecular identifiers being introduced. Trizol reagent was used to extract RNA from every sample. Amplification of the libraries took two PCR steps, and the second step added a second sample barcode plus Illumina TruSeq adapters. Libraries were sequenced on an Illumina NovaSeq with 2 x 150 bp paired-end reads. The authors' pipeline ran thus. With migec v1.2.7, reads were demultiplexed and then collapsed into UMI-guided consensus sequences. Using mixcr v2.1.11, UMI consensuses were aligned to TRA and TRB V and J templates and then assembled into clonotypes. Expanded or contracted clonotypes were those called significant by both edgeR and NoisET, with noise models trained on biological replicates. edgeR calls used a false discovery rate-adjusted p below 0.01 and a log2 fold-change threshold of 1. As an exploratory analysis of dynamics, PCA with hierarchical clustering was applied to max-normalized trajectories of the 1000 most abundant clonotypes. Each responding clone was given a CD4 or CD8 phenotype based on the CD4+ and CD8+ repertoires, which had been sequenced separately. The raw public data were reprocessed by TCRdb itself: fastp quality trimming at Q25, MiXCR clonotype calling, in-frame beta chains only. Entries that share a CDR3 protein sequence are merged under the most common genes and DNA. TCRdb's processing, not the authors' own work, is the source of the V and J calls. For this sample the table gives about half a million distinct CDR3 sequences, of which 15% to 20% were detected only once. Together, the top ten hold roughly 12% of the sample.

Ficoll-Paque density gradient centrifugation was used to isolate PBMCs. The CDR1 and CDR2 encoded by the germline V gene are ENHRY and SYGVKD. V and J are truncated by 6 bases and 0 bases respectively, leaving an intervening sequence of 15 bases. From the cysteine through the phenylalanine, the CDR3 covers 16 amino acids. Only the CDR3 part of the read is kept: 48 bases, read in frame from the first base. This clonotype turned up a few times. The antigen this receptor binds is unknown. Per-nucleotide qualities are absent, and no much larger clonotype sits a single base away. The TCR sequence derives from an adult woman who had mild COVID-19 (a few samples of this study predate the infection). The sample titles of this study are shuffled in the database, so cell type and time point are left out; the donor was told from shared clones. The sequenced sample was PBMCs or a T cell subset sorted from them (not recorded which). Recombination linked TRBV10-3 to TRBJ1-5, and perhaps TRBD1 as D gene, on 5 matching bases. The nucleotide sequence is given as TGTGCCATCAGCGCAGGGATGGGTTATAGCAATCAGCCCCAGCATTTT. Its protein is CAISAGMGYSNQPQHF.